This entry lists 29 T cell receptor beta chains sequenced from one sample in a study of cytomegalovirus exposure and HLA in healthy donors (dated by TCRdb to 2016 to 2017). The library was produced with the immunoSEQ multiplex PCR assay. For the multiplex PCR, a mixture combining 60 forward primers for TCR Vbeta segments and 13 reverse primers for TCR Jbeta segments was used. TCRdb holds this immuneACCESS table with in-frame rearrangements only. Some clones are missing; in checked studies, unresolved V genes explain under half, and the rest has no known cause. Within this sample are more than 200,000 clones, with about 74% of them counted one time only. Clones ranked in the top ten supply about a sixth of the sample. The specimen sequenced was PBMCs. The origin of the receptors is a man in his forties in good health and CMV-seronegative.

The chain joins TRBV4-1 to TRBJ2-5; TRBD1 matches at 9 bases. The J call is in doubt because the DNA end fits TRBJ2-7 better. CDR3 size: 15 residues. The germline gives CDR1 MGHRA, CDR2 YSYEKL. CDR3 in amino acids: CASSQADRGSYEQYF. Written as DNA, the CDR3 is TGCGCCAGCAGCCAGGCGGACAGGGGCTCCTACGAGCAGTACTTC.

The rearrangement joins TRBV27 to TRBJ2-7; a possible D gene is TRBD2 (5 bases). Germline CDR1 and CDR2: MNHEY and SMNVEV (reference sequence). CDR3 length equals 15 residues. The V end was cut by 4 bases, the J end by 2 bases, with 15 bases between. CDR3 protein: CASSSSWELPYEQYF. The DNA of the CDR3 is TGTGCCAGCAGTTCATCTTGGGAGCTCCCCTACGAGCAGTACTTC.

The chain combines TRBV11-3 with TRBJ1-1; TRBD1 matches at 8 bases. Trimming removed 5 bases from V and 1 base from J; junction bases left unmatched: 3. The CDR3 is 14 residues long. CDR1 is SGHNT, CDR2 YENEEA, per germline. The CDR3 region has the DNA TGTGCCAGCAGCGAAGGGACAGGGAACACTGAAGCTTTCTTT. Protein product: CASSEGTGNTEAFF. Full variable domain (rest looked up from reference TRBV11-3 and TRBJ1-1): EAGVVQSPRYKIIEKKQPVAFWCNPISGHNTLYWYLQNLGQGPELLIRYENEEAVDDSQLPKDRFSAERLKGVDSTLKIQPAELGDSAVYLCASSEGTGNTEAFFGQGTRLTVV.

V and J are TRBV15 and TRBJ1-3, with D possibly TRBD1 on 6 matching bases. This CDR3 has 17 residues. The V end lost 5 bases, the J end lost 1 base, and 18 bases lay between the germline ends. Per the germline V gene, CDR1 is LNHNV and CDR2 is YYDKDF (reference sequence). The CDR3 region has the DNA TGTGCCACCAGCCTAGGACAGCTCAGTTTTTCTGGAAACACCATATATTTT. This sequence encodes CATSLGQLSFSGNTIYF.

Here the CDR3 DNA reads TGTGCCAGTAGTATAGCTGTGAGTACCAATCAGCCCCAGCATTTT. It yields the protein CASSIAVSTNQPQHF. The chain carries TRBV19 and TRBJ1-5; D uncertain. The CDR3 has 15 amino acids. CDR1 is LNHDA and CDR2 is SQIVND in the germline V gene (reference sequence). Trimming stripped 1 base from V and 3 bases from J, with 10 bases between.

The J gene is TRBJ1-2, the V gene TRBV29-1; possibly TRBD1 for D (5 bases). From germline, CDR1 is SQVTM and CDR2 ANQGSEA. The CDR3 covers 16 residues. The V end lost 3 bases, the J end lost 0 bases, and 17 bases lay between the germline ends. The CDR3 bases are TGCAGCGTTGAGGGAAGGGGAACAGGCCCTAACTATGGCTACACCTTC. It specifies CSVEGRGTGPNYGYTF.

The V gene is TRBV15, the J gene TRBJ2-7; 7 positions agree with TRBD2. Per the germline V gene, CDR1 is LNHNV and CDR2 is YYDKDF (reference sequence). The CDR3 is made up of 13 amino acids. V lost 0 bases and J lost 6; bases outside the gene matches: 2. The CDR3, as DNA: TGTGCCACCAGCAGAGATTGGGGGGGCGAGCAGTACTTC. As protein: CATSRDWGGEQYF. Supplemented by reference TRBV15 and TRBJ2-7, the full variable domain reads DAMVIQNPRYQVTQFGKPVTLSCSQTLNHNVMYWYQQKSSQAPKLLFHYYDKDFNNEADTPDNFQSRRPNTSFCFLDIRSPGLGDTAMYLCATSRDWGGEQYFGPGTRLTVT.

CDR3 in DNA: TGTGCCAGCGGACTAGCCAGCAGAACCCCCGGGGAGCTGTTTTTT. This codes for CASGLASRTPGELFF. V and J are TRBV19 and TRBJ2-2; 8 nucleotides align to TRBD2. Trimming removed 9 bases from V and 6 bases from J; junction bases left unmatched: 12. CDR1 is LNHDA and CDR2 is SQIVND in the germline V gene (reference sequence). The CDR3 sequence is 15 residues long.

The chain employs TRBV6-1 and TRBJ2-1, with TRBD1 matching over 7 bases. Looked up from germline, CDR1 is MNHNS and CDR2 is SASEGT. This CDR3 has 12 amino acids. The junction had 3 bases not matched to a gene; V was cut back by 8 bases and J by 5 bases. CDR3 residues: CASVGQNNEQFF. The CDR3 nucleotides are TGTGCCAGCGTGGGACAGAACAATGAGCAGTTCTTC.

The rearrangement uses TRBV6-5 and TRBJ1-6; D gene uncertain. This CDR3 spans 14 amino acids. V was trimmed by 4 bases and J by 7 bases, leaving 11 bases between them. Germline loops: CDR1 MNHEY, CDR2 SVGAGI. CDR3 DNA: TGTGCCAGCAGTTCCTATAGGGAGAATTCACCCCTCCACTTT. Residues: CASSSYRENSPLHF.

The rearrangement uses TRBV6-5 and TRBJ1-6; D gene unclear. This CDR3 is 11 amino acids long. Between the trimmed V and J ends, which lost 8 bases and 15 bases, there was a span of 14 bases. Germline V CDR1 and CDR2: MNHEY, SVGAGI. The DNA of the CDR3 is TGTGCCAGCCGCCACGAGTTTTTCCTCCACTTT. Protein: CASRHEFFLHF.

The chain joins TRBV30 to TRBJ1-3, with D unclear. There are 14 residues in the CDR3. The V gene lost 3 bases and the J gene lost 0 bases, with 9 bases spanning the gap. The germline CDR1 and CDR2 sequences are GTSNPN and SVGIG (reference sequence). The CDR3 loop reads CAWRGKDSGNTIYF. The CDR3 coding sequence is TGTGCCTGGAGGGGCAAGGACTCTGGAAACACCATATATTTT.

The chain combines TRBV28 with TRBJ1-2; D is ambiguous. CDR1 MDHEN and CDR2 SYDVKM come from the germline V gene. The CDR3 totals 13 residues. V was clipped by 8 bases and J by 3 bases, with 13 bases between them. The CDR3 loop reads CASRRALDYGYTF. CDR3 nucleotides: TGTGCCAGCCGAAGAGCTTTGGACTATGGCTACACCTTC.

This rearrangement joins TRBV27 to TRBJ2-1; a possible D gene is TRBD1 (6 bases). In germline, CDR1 is MNHEY, CDR2 SMNVEV (reference sequence). V was pared by 6 bases and J by 3 bases, with 15 bases between. This CDR3 contains 15 residues. The CDR3 loop is CASRQGPTYYNEQFF. The CDR3 bases are TGTGCCAGCAGGCAGGGGCCCACTTACTACAATGAGCAGTTCTTC.

The chain uses TRBV5-4 and TRBJ2-7; 7 bases agree with TRBD2. Germline V gene data show CDR1 as SGHNT and CDR2 as YYREEE (reference sequence). The CDR3 sequence is 12 residues long. Unmatched junction bases numbered 4, after V lost 3 bases and J lost 7 bases. CDR3 sequence: CASSYGGREQYF. The CDR3 nucleotides are TGTGCCAGCAGCTACGGGGGGAGAGAGCAGTACTTC.

Notes on this clone: The same CDR3 is also encoded by other DNA sequences in this sample. The chain has TRBV10-3 and TRBJ2-7; 7 nucleotides line up with TRBD1. Germline assignment: CDR1 ENHRY and CDR2 SYGVKD. This CDR3 is built from 14 residues. V lost 6 bases, J lost 6 bases, and 11 bases stayed unmatched. The CDR3 is CAISDDRVSREQYF. Here the CDR3 DNA reads TGTGCCATCAGCGACGACAGGGTCAGCCGCGAGCAGTACTTC.

The V and J genes are TRBV5-1 and TRBJ2-7; 8 nucleotides line up with TRBD1. Germline values: CDR1 SGHRS, CDR2 YFSETQ. The junction had 8 bases not matched to a gene; V was cut back by 4 bases and J by 5 bases. This CDR3 contains 14 residues. The CDR3 protein is CASSAGQVSNEQYF. DNA for the CDR3: TGCGCCAGCAGCGCGGGACAGGTGAGCAACGAGCAGTACTTC.

The chain is built from TRBV25-1 and TRBJ2-1; 7 bases align to TRBD1. The CDR3 spans 14 residues. Germline-derived CDR1 and CDR2 are MGHDK and SYGVNS. With V trimmed by 9 bases and J by 2 bases, 7 bases remained unmatched. DNA of the CDR3: TGTGCCAGTAGGAATGACAGGGCCTACAATGAGCAGTTCTTC. This translates into CASRNDRAYNEQFF.

The V and J genes are TRBV10-3 and TRBJ1-1; TRBD1 agrees at 7 bases. The CDR3 covers 16 residues. V lost 2 bases to trimming and J lost 1 base; unmatched junction nucleotides: 7. From germline, CDR1 is ENHRY and CDR2 SYGVKD. CDR3 sequence reads: CAISEGRGRGNTEAFF. CDR3 in DNA: TGTGCCATCAGTGAGGGAAGGGGGCGCGGGAACACTGAAGCTTTCTTT.

The chain carries TRBV30 and TRBJ2-4; D is possibly TRBD1 (6 bases). The CDR3 covers 13 residues. Germline CDR1 GTSNPN, CDR2 SVGIG (reference sequence). Trimming took off 2 bases at V and 8 bases at J, with 13 bases between the two ends. The CDR3: CAWSSGVAYIQYF. CDR3 in DNA: TGTGCCTGGAGTTCAGGGGTGGCGTACATTCAGTACTTC.

The V and J genes are TRBV9 and TRBJ1-1, with 9 bases matching TRBD1. The CDR3 runs 15 residues. Germline V gene data show CDR1 as SGDLS and CDR2 as YYNGEE. V was pared by 6 bases and J by 3 bases, with 9 bases of the junction left unmatched. The CDR3, as DNA: TGTGCCAGCACCCCGGGCGGGACAGGGTACACTGAAGCTTTCTTT. This translates into CASTPGGTGYTEAFF.

V and J are TRBV28 and TRBJ2-1, with TRBD2 as a possible D gene (6 bases). The ends were cut back, 2 bases at V and 4 bases at J, with 9 bases in the middle. Germline lookup yields CDR1 MDHEN and CDR2 SYDVKM. The CDR3 consists of 14 residues. The CDR3 spells CASSLGLPYNEQFF. The CDR3 DNA sequence: TGTGCCAGCAGTTTAGGACTACCTTACAATGAGCAGTTCTTC.

The rearrangement links TRBV25-1 to TRBJ2-1, with 8 bases aligning to TRBD1. With 2 bases clipped from V and 3 bases from J, the junction kept 3 bases outside the gene matches. Per the germline V gene, CDR1 is MGHDK and CDR2 is SYGVNS. The CDR3 consists of 15 residues. CDR3 protein: CASSETGGFYNEQFF. Written as DNA, the CDR3 is TGTGCCAGCAGTGAAACAGGGGGTTTCTACAATGAGCAGTTCTTC.

This chain links TRBV15 with TRBJ1-5; no definite D call. There are 15 residues in the CDR3. V was pared by 8 bases and J by 0 bases, with 14 bases between. Per germline, CDR1 LNHNV and CDR2 YYDKDF (reference sequence). For the CDR3, the DNA is TGTGCCACCGCAGCGGGAGTAAATAGCAATCAGCCCCAGCATTTT. Translated, it gives CATAAGVNSNQPQHF. The complete variable domain, with remaining parts taken from reference TRBV15 and TRBJ1-5, reads DAMVIQNPRYQVTQFGKPVTLSCSQTLNHNVMYWYQQKSSQAPKLLFHYYDKDFNNEADTPDNFQSRRPNTSFCFLDIRSPGLGDTAMYLCATAAGVNSNQPQHFGDGTRLSIL.

The chain joins TRBV5-6 to TRBJ1-4; D perhaps matches TRBD1 (6 bases). The CDR3 has 14 residues. Germline CDR1 SGHDT, CDR2 YYEEEE. Trimming took 4 bases from V and 8 from J, leaving 15 bases between them. CDR3: CASSRGRQDEKLFF. CDR3 nucleotide sequence: TGTGCCAGCAGCCGAGGGCGACAGGACGAAAAACTGTTTTTT.

The V gene is TRBV30, the J gene TRBJ1-1; D not certain. The V and J ends lost 4 bases and 1 base respectively, with 4 bases between them. This CDR3 region has 11 residues. Germline CDR1 GTSNPN, CDR2 SVGIG (reference sequence). In DNA, the CDR3 is TGTGCCTGGATCCGGAACACTGAAGCTTTCTTT. It yields the protein CAWIRNTEAFF. Complete variable domain (other parts from reference TRBV30 and TRBJ1-1): SQTIHQWPATLVQPVGSPLSLECTVEGTSNPNLYWYRQAAGRGLQLLFYSVGIGQISSEVPQNLSASRPQDRQFILSSKKLLLSDSGFYLCAWIRNTEAFFGQGTRLTVV.

The sample holds a few counts of this clone. This chain uses TRBV7-2 with TRBJ2-3, with 8 bases lining up with TRBD1. This CDR3 spans 17 amino acids. V gave up 5 bases and J gave up 4 bases; unmatched junction bases: 14. Germline V lookup: CDR1 SGHTA, CDR2 FQGNSA. Here the CDR3 reads CASSLLRTGLVADTQYF. CDR3 sequence (DNA): TGTGCCAGCAGCCTTCTTAGGACAGGGTTAGTGGCAGATACGCAGTATTTT.

V is TRBV4-1 and J is TRBJ2-7, with 10 bases identical to TRBD1. The germline CDR1 and CDR2 sequences are MGHRA and YSYEKL. With V trimmed by 0 bases and J by 3 bases, 5 bases remained unmatched. The CDR3 is 16 residues long. The CDR3 DNA reads as TGCGCCAGCAGCCAAGAATCGAGGGACAGGGGCTACGAGCAGTACTTC. This codes for CASSQESRDRGYEQYF.

On this clone itself: At one end the junction does not follow the germline gene, possibly because of a read error. J is TRBJ2-1 and V is TRBV7-9, with D perhaps matching TRBD2 (5 bases). The germline V gene has CDR1 SEHNR and CDR2 FQNEAQ (reference sequence). This CDR3 has 14 residues. The CDR3 DNA is TGTTCCAGCAGCGGCCGGTACTACCACAATGAGCAGTTCTTC. Protein: CSSSGRYYHNEQFF.